One sample yielded the 32 T cell receptor beta chains listed below, sequenced in a study of T cells after yellow fever vaccination. TCRdb analysed the 5' RACE reads with MiXCR anew, one entry per CDR3 protein. The sample carries hundreds of thousands of distinct CDR3 sequences, more than 9% recorded once. Sequenced material: PBMCs, taken on the day of the yellow fever booster vaccination. These TCRs come from a man aged 30 to 45 who received the YFV17D yellow fever vaccine.

The chain couples TRBV4-2 to TRBJ2-2; no definite D call. Germline CDR1 LGHNA, CDR2 YNFKEQ. Trimming removed 1 base from V and 6 bases from J, with 6 bases in between. The CDR3 has 13 amino acids. CDR3: CASSQAVSGELFF. Written as DNA, the CDR3 is TGTGCCAGCAGCCAAGCGGTGTCCGGGGAGCTGTTTTTT.

In its sample, this clonotype was seen a few times. The V call is TRBV4-3, the J call TRBJ1-3; perhaps TRBD1 as D (5 bases). This CDR3 spans 15 amino acids. V dropped 0 bases and J dropped 2 bases, with 8 bases sitting between them. CDR1 is LGHNA, CDR2 YSLEER, per germline. CDR3 protein: CASSQDQGPGNTIYF. The DNA for the CDR3 is TGCGCCAGCAGCCAAGATCAGGGCCCTGGAAACACCATATATTTT.

The V and J genes are TRBV6-1 and TRBJ2-1; possible D gene TRBD2, 6 bases. Trimming pared 5 bases from V and 7 bases from J, leaving 15 bases between. The CDR3 has 14 residues. CDR1 MNHNS and CDR2 SASEGT come from the germline V gene. CDR3 nucleotides: TGTGCCAGCAGTCCGCGGGACTGGGCAAATGAGCAGTTCTTC. As protein: CASSPRDWANEQFF.

This clonotype occurred many times. The chain recombines TRBV29-1 with TRBJ1-2, with D possibly matching TRBD1 (5 bases). This CDR3 contains 11 residues. V lost 7 bases and J 4 bases, leaving 10 bases between the germline ends. Germline V gene data show CDR1 as SQVTM and CDR2 as ANQGSEA. CDR3 loop: CSADGTYGYTF. The CDR3 DNA reads TGCAGCGCTGACGGGACCTATGGCTACACCTTC.

This sequence joins TRBV20-1 and TRBJ2-7; 7 positions agree with TRBD2. Germline V CDR1 and CDR2: DFQATT, SNEGSKA (reference sequence). V was pared by 6 bases and J by 6 bases, with 14 bases of the junction left unmatched. This CDR3 spans 14 amino acids. The CDR3 here is CSARLALLSGEQYF. In nucleotides, the CDR3 is TGCAGTGCGAGACTAGCACTTCTGTCTGGCGAGCAGTACTTC.

The V call is TRBV20-1, the J call TRBJ2-5; a weak D match, TRBD2 (5 bases). The ends were cut back, 6 bases at V and 7 bases at J, with 18 bases in the middle. CDR3 length: 13 amino acids. Germline V CDR1 and CDR2: DFQATT, SNEGSKA (reference sequence). The CDR3 coding sequence is TGCAGTGCAATCGACACCCTCAGCGGGACCCAGTACTTC. It encodes CSAIDTLSGTQYF.

In its sample, this clonotype was seen many times. The chain links TRBV20-1 to TRBJ2-7; the match to TRBD2 covers 10 bases. V shed 0 bases, J shed 2 bases, and the junction held 4 bases outside the gene matches. From germline, CDR1 is DFQATT and CDR2 SNEGSKA (reference sequence). The CDR3 has 15 amino acids. Here the CDR3 DNA reads TGCAGTGCTAGAGATTTGCTAGCGGGAGCCTACGAGCAGTACTTC. Encoded protein: CSARDLLAGAYEQYF.

CDR3 region: CASSVGGGSNEQYF. The DNA for the CDR3 is TGTGCCAGCAGCGTAGGGGGAGGGAGCAACGAGCAGTACTTC. This chain connects TRBV9 to TRBJ2-7; 7 bases are a match to TRBD2. Trimming cost V 0 bases and J 5 bases; bases outside gene matches: 5. CDR1 and CDR2 (germline): SGDLS, YYNGEE. The CDR3 is made up of 14 amino acids. Full variable domain (missing parts from reference TRBV9 and TRBJ2-7): DSGVTQTPKHLITATGQRVTLRCSPRSGDLSVYWYQQSLDQGLQFLIQYYNGEERAKGNILERFSAQQFPDLHSELNLSSLELGDSALYFCASSVGGGSNEQYFGPGTRLTVT.

This clonotype was counted a few times. The J gene is TRBJ2-1, the V gene TRBV20-1, with unresolved D. Trimming shortened V by 1 base and J by 8 bases, and 18 bases separated the two germline ends. CDR1 and CDR2 from the germline V gene are DFQATT and SNEGSKA (reference sequence). The CDR3 is 15 residues long. CDR3 region: CSARGPFGVIDEQFF. The CDR3, as DNA: TGCAGTGCTAGAGGCCCGTTCGGAGTGATCGATGAGCAGTTCTTC.

In regard to this clonotype: One junction end does not reproduce the germline sequence, and a read error may be involved. V is TRBV11-1 and J is TRBJ2-6; TRBD1 matches at 8 bases. This CDR3 is 20 amino acids long. Germline V CDR1 and CDR2: SGHAT, FQDESV (reference sequence). The CDR3 DNA reads TGTGCCAGCAGCTTAGCCCGGCGGACAGGGCTCAATCGTGGGACCAACGTCCTGACTTTC. Protein sequence: CASSLARRTGLNRGTNVLTF.

This sequence joins TRBV5-1 and TRBJ1-5, with D uncertain. Deletions cut 0 bases from V and 6 bases from J, with 13 bases between. Germline V gene lookup returns CDR1 SGHRS and CDR2 YFSETQ. The CDR3 is 15 residues long. In nucleotides, the CDR3 is TGCGCCAGCAGCTTGGGGCCCCTAGGCGGTCAGCCCCAGCATTTT. Translation gives CASSLGPLGGQPQHF.

CDR3 residues: CASSYQAGDSNEQFF. CDR3 in DNA: TGTGCCAGCAGCTATCAGGCAGGGGACAGCAATGAGCAGTTCTTC. The chain recombines TRBV5-4 with TRBJ2-1, with 7 bases identical to TRBD1. The germline V gene has CDR1 SGHNT and CDR2 YYREEE (reference sequence). The CDR3 totals 15 residues. V shed 3 bases and J 6 bases; nucleotides not matched to a gene: 9.

This clonotype has more than one count but fewer than ten. The J gene is TRBJ1-3, the V gene TRBV11-2; 8 bases agree with TRBD1. The CDR3 has 16 residues. Germline loops: CDR1 SGHAT, CDR2 FQNNGV. Trimming at V came to 2 bases and at J to 4 bases, leaving 7 bases not matched to a gene. The CDR3 region is CASSLNARGQGNTIYF. As DNA, the CDR3 is TGTGCCAGCAGCTTAAACGCCAGGGGGCAAGGAAACACCATATATTTT.

This clonotype turned up a few times. The chain joins TRBV6-2 or TRBV6-3 to TRBJ1-5; maybe TRBD1 (5 bases). Germline assignment: CDR1 MNHEY and CDR2 SVGEGT. The CDR3 loop spans 13 amino acids. The germline V and J ends were trimmed by 11 bases and 0 bases, with 11 bases remaining between them. CDR3 sequence reads: CAGQGDSNQPQHF. In DNA, the CDR3 is TGTGCCGGACAAGGGGATAGCAATCAGCCCCAGCATTTT.

This clonotype was found many times. The chain is built from TRBV6-6 and TRBJ2-2; D gene unclear. This CDR3 region has 12 residues. V was cut by 5 bases and J by 6 bases, with 7 bases left in between. Germline lookup yields CDR1 MNHNY and CDR2 SVGAGI (reference sequence). CDR3: CASSARPGELFF. CDR3 sequence (DNA): TGTGCCAGCAGTGCCCGCCCCGGGGAGCTGTTTTTT.

The chain uses TRBV29-1 and TRBJ2-1; TRBD2 matches at 8 bases. CDR1 and CDR2 from the germline V gene are SQVTM and ANQGSEA. Trimming removed 7 bases from V and 1 base from J; junction bases left unmatched: 12. The CDR3 loop spans 16 amino acids. The CDR3 here is CSASPLAGGSYNEQFF. The DNA of the CDR3 is TGCAGCGCTTCCCCACTGGCGGGAGGATCCTACAATGAGCAGTTCTTC.

The gene calls are TRBV18 and TRBJ2-3, with TRBD2 matching 7 bases. The CDR3 extends over 16 amino acids. V trimming: 6 bases; J trimming: 5 bases; junction bases outside the gene matches: 14. Per germline, CDR1 KGHSH and CDR2 LQKENI. CDR3 sequence: CASSTGRREYGDTQYF. DNA of the CDR3: TGTGCCAGCTCCACCGGAAGGCGGGAGTATGGAGATACGCAGTATTTT.

This clonotype was counted between two and nine times. The V and J genes are TRBV27 and TRBJ2-1; D not resolved. Germline CDR1 is MNHEY and CDR2 is SMNVEV (reference sequence). The CDR3 covers 13 residues. Trimming took 6 bases from V and 5 from J, leaving 11 bases between them. The CDR3 sequence is CASSQPPHNEQFF. The DNA for the CDR3 is TGTGCCAGCAGCCAACCCCCCCACAATGAGCAGTTCTTC.

This rearrangement joins TRBV6-1 to TRBJ2-2; D not certain. Germline V gives CDR1 MNHNS, CDR2 SASEGT. The CDR3 runs to 14 residues. V gave up 9 bases and J gave up 0 bases, with 11 bases separating them. Here the CDR3 DNA reads TGTGCCAGTCTAACAACCGCGAACACCGGGGAGCTGTTTTTT. Translation: CASLTTANTGELFF.

This chain joins TRBV28 and TRBJ2-2, with D possibly TRBD2 on 5 matching bases. The V and J ends lost 2 bases and 1 base respectively, with 11 bases between them. Germline values: CDR1 MDHEN, CDR2 SYDVKM. The CDR3 sequence is 16 residues long. In DNA form, the CDR3 reads TGTGCCAGCAGTTTAAATCCGGGGTTGAACACCGGGGAGCTGTTTTTT. Translating gives CASSLNPGLNTGELFF.

This chain joins TRBV12-3 or TRBV12-4 and TRBJ2-1; 9 nucleotides align to TRBD2. This CDR3 has 19 amino acids. V shed 11 bases, J shed 4 bases, and the junction held 24 bases outside the gene matches. CDR3 loop: CALCLELAGLGDLYNEQFF. As DNA, the CDR3 is TGTGCCCTCTGTTTAGAACTAGCGGGCTTGGGGGACCTTTACAATGAGCAGTTCTTC.

The rearrangement links TRBV4-3 to TRBJ2-7; 10 nucleotides line up with TRBD1. CDR3 length: 16 residues. V was pared by 0 bases and J by 7 bases, with 9 bases of the junction left unmatched. Per germline, CDR1 LGHNA and CDR2 YSLEER. The chain's CDR3 is CASSQDEGTGEGEQYF. DNA of the CDR3: TGCGCCAGCAGCCAAGATGAGGGGACAGGGGAGGGGGAGCAGTACTTC.

This clonotype was counted only a few times. V gene TRBV23-1 combines with J gene TRBJ2-2; TRBD2 matches 14 bases. TRBV23-1 is known as an ORF, though its function is uncertain. This CDR3 comprises 22 residues. V shed 6 bases and J 2 bases; nucleotides not matched to a gene: 20. The CDR3 protein is CASRAKGSRLTSGRVNTGELFF. CDR3 sequence (DNA): TGCGCCAGCAGGGCGAAGGGCTCCCGGCTGACTAGCGGGAGGGTTAACACCGGGGAGCTGTTTTTT.

Here the CDR3 reads CASSLGRVTRETQYF. The DNA of the CDR3 is TGTGCCAGCAGCTTAGGTCGGGTCACGAGGGAGACCCAGTACTTC. The chain combines TRBV7-9 with TRBJ2-5, with unresolved D. This CDR3 spans 15 amino acids. Germline values: CDR1 SEHNR, CDR2 FQNEAQ (reference sequence). Trimming cost V 1 base and J 5 bases, with 14 bases left between them.

This clonotype appeared many times. This chain uses TRBV7-9 with TRBJ2-7, with 7 bases fitting TRBD1. V lost 6 bases to trimming and J lost 2 bases; unmatched junction nucleotides: 4. CDR3 length: 13 residues. Germline loops: CDR1 SEHNR, CDR2 FQNEAQ (reference sequence). The CDR3 DNA is TGTGCCAGCAGTTTGACAGGGCCCTACGAGCAGTACTTC. Its translation is CASSLTGPYEQYF.

The sample holds a few counts of this clonotype. The CDR3 protein is CSVVPGAHTDTQYF. The CDR3 nucleotides are TGCAGCGTTGTCCCAGGGGCCCACACAGATACGCAGTATTTT. The gene calls are TRBV29-1 and TRBJ2-3, with D tentatively TRBD1 (6 bases). CDR3 length: 14 amino acids. V lost 4 bases, J lost 2 bases, and 13 bases lay in between. Per germline, CDR1 SQVTM and CDR2 ANQGSEA.

The chain has TRBV20-1 and TRBJ2-7; 10 bases match TRBD2. The V segment lost 6 bases and the J segment 5 bases; nucleotides outside the gene matches: 10. The length of the CDR3 is 14 residues. From germline, CDR1 is DFQATT and CDR2 SNEGSKA (reference sequence). The CDR3 DNA reads as TGCAGTGCAAATGGGGTAGCGGGAGGCCACGAGCAGTACTTC. As protein: CSANGVAGGHEQYF.

This clonotype came up many times. A junction boundary mismatches the germline segment, possibly from a read error. V gene TRBV27 combines with J gene TRBJ1-1; no firm D call. The CDR3 length is 13 residues. CDR1 and CDR2 from the germline V gene are MNHEY and SMNVEV (reference sequence). As DNA, the CDR3 is TGTGCCAGCAGCTTATCAGTGAACACTGAAGCTTTCTTT. Its protein product is CASSLSVNTEAFF.

The chain has TRBV6-5 and TRBJ1-2; 10 bases fit TRBD1. The germline CDR1 and CDR2 sequences are MNHEY and SVGAGI. With 0 bases clipped from V and 8 bases from J, the junction kept 0 bases outside the gene matches. This CDR3 contains 13 residues. CDR3 sequence (DNA): TGTGCCAGCAGTTACTCGACAGGGGGCGGCTACACCTTC. Amino acid sequence: CASSYSTGGGYTF.

The chain is built from TRBV7-2 and TRBJ2-7; D is perhaps TRBD1 (5 bases). The CDR3 sequence is 16 residues long. V was cut by 0 bases and J by 5 bases, with 17 bases left in between. Germline lookup yields CDR1 SGHTA and CDR2 FQGNSA. The CDR3 sequence: CASSLANRGGFHEQYF. DNA for the CDR3: TGTGCCAGCAGCTTAGCGAATAGGGGTGGGTTCCACGAGCAGTACTTC.

The V gene is TRBV11-2, the J gene TRBJ2-7, with 7 nucleotides matching TRBD2. The germline V gene has CDR1 SGHAT and CDR2 FQNNGV. The CDR3 sequence is 15 residues long. V was clipped by 2 bases and J by 2 bases; unmatched bases: 6. In nucleotides, the CDR3 is TGTGCCAGCAGCTTACTGGGAGGGGTACCCTACGAGCAGTACTTC. Amino acids: CASSLLGGVPYEQYF.

This clonotype was picked up many times. The V gene is TRBV29-1, the J gene TRBJ2-2; 8 bases agree with TRBD1. The CDR3 loop spans 13 amino acids. Germline-derived CDR1 and CDR2 are SQVTM and ANQGSEA. With V trimmed by 4 bases and J by 6 bases, 4 bases remained unmatched. The CDR3 DNA is TGCAGCGTTGGACAGGGGTTATCCGGGGAGCTGTTTTTT. It yields the protein CSVGQGLSGELFF.